What follows is one T cell receptor (beta chain) and its context. TCRdb passed the 5' RACE reads through MiXCR, listing each CDR3 protein once. The sample shows about 340,000 distinct CDR3 sequences, about 8.7% of them seen only once. This entry belongs to a study of T cells after yellow fever vaccination. Germline V gene lookup returns CDR1 LGHNA and CDR2 YSLEER. This CDR3 is 16 amino acids long. V was pared by 0 bases and J by 0 bases, with 10 bases between. The chain has TRBV4-3 and TRBJ2-3, with D perhaps TRBD1 (5 bases). The sample was PBMCs, taken on the day of the first yellow fever vaccination. This clonotype originated in a man aged 18 to 35 who received the YFV17D yellow fever vaccine. CDR3 coding DNA: TGCGCCAGCAGCCAAGATGAAGGGGCAAGCACAGATACGCAGTATTTT. It encodes CASSQDEGASTDTQYF.